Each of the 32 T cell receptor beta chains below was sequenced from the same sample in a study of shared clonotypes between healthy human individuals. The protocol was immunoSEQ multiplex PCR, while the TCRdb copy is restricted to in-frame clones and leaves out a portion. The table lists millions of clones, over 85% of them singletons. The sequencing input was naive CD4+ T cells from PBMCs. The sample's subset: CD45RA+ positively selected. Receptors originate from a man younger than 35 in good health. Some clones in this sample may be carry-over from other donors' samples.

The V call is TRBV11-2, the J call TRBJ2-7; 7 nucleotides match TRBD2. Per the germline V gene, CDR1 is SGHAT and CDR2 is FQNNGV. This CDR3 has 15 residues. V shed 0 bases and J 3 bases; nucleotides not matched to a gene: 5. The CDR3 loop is CASSLEVGRVYEQYF. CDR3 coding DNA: TGTGCCAGCAGCTTAGAGGTAGGGAGGGTCTACGAGCAGTACTTC.

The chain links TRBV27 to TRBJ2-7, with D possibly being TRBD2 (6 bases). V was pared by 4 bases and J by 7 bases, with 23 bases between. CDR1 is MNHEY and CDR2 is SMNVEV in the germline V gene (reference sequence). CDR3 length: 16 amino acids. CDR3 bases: TGTGCCAGCAGTTCAAGATTCGGGACTTGGCCCTGGGAGCAGTACTTC. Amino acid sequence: CASSSRFGTWPWEQYF.

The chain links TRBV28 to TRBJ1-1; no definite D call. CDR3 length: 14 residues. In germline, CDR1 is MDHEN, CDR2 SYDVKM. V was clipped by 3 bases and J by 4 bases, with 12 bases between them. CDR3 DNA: TGTGCCAGCAGTTTGCGGCACCCGGGCACTGAAGCTTTCTTT. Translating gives CASSLRHPGTEAFF. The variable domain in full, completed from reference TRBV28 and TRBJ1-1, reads DVKVTQSSRYLVKRTGEKVFLECVQDMDHENMFWYRQDPGLGLRLIYFSYDVKMKEKGDIPEGYSVSREKKERFSLILESASTNQTSMYLCASSLRHPGTEAFFGQGTRLTVV.

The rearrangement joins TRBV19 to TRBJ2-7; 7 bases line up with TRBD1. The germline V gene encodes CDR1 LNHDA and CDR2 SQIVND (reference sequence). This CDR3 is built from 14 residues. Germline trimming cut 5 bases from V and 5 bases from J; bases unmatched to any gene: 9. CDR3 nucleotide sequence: TGTGCCAGTAGTTTAACCGGGACAGTTAACGAGCAGTACTTC. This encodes CASSLTGTVNEQYF.

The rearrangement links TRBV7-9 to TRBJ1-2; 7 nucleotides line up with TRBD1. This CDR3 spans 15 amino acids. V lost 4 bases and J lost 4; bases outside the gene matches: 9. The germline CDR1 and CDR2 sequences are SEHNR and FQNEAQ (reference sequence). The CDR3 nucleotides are TGTGCCAGCAGCTCGCACAGGGGAGCCGGCTATGGCTACACCTTC. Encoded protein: CASSSHRGAGYGYTF.

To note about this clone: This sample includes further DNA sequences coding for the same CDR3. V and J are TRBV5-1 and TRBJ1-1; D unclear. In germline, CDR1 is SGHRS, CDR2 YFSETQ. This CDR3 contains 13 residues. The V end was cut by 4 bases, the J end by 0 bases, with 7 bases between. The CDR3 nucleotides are TGCGCCAGCAGCCTGGACGTGAACACTGAAGCTTTCTTT. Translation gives CASSLDVNTEAFF.

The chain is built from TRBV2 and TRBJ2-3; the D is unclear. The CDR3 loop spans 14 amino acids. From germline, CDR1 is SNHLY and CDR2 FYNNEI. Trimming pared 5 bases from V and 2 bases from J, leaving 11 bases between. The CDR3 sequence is CASSSDLYTDTQYF. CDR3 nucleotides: TGTGCCAGCAGTTCGGACCTTTACACAGATACGCAGTATTTT.

The chain's CDR3 is CASSWDRGRSNYGYTF. The CDR3 DNA sequence: TGTGCCAGCAGTTGGGACAGGGGGCGATCTAACTATGGCTACACCTTC. The chain has TRBV6-6 and TRBJ1-2; 12 bases align to TRBD1. Losses at the gene ends were 4 bases for V and 0 bases for J; bases not matched to a gene: 3. CDR1 and CDR2 from the germline V gene are MNHNY and SVGAGI (reference sequence). CDR3 length: 16 amino acids.

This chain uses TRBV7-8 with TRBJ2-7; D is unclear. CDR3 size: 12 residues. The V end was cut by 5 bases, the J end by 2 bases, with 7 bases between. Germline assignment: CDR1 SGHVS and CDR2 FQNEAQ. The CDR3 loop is CASSLTPYEQYF. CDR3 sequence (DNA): TGTGCCAGCAGCCTTACCCCCTACGAGCAGTACTTC.

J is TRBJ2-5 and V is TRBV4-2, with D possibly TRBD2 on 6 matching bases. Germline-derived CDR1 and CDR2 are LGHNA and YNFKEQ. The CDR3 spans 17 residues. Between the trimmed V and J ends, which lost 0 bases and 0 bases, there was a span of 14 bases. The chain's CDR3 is CASSQEGGWGYQETQYF. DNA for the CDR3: TGTGCCAGCAGCCAAGAGGGGGGTTGGGGGTACCAAGAGACCCAGTACTTC.

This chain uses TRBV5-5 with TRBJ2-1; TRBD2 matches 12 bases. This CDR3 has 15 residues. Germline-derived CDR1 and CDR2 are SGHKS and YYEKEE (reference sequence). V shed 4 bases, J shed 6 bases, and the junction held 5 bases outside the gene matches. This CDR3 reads CASSTLLAGGNEQFF. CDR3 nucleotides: TGTGCCAGCAGCACCCTACTAGCGGGAGGCAATGAGCAGTTCTTC. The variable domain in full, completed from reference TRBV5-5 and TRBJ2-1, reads DAGVTQSPTHLIKTRGQQVTLRCSPISGHKSVSWYQQVLGQGPQFIFQYYEKEERGRGNFPDRFSARQFPNYSSELNVNALLLGDSALYLCASSTLLAGGNEQFFGPGTRLTVL.

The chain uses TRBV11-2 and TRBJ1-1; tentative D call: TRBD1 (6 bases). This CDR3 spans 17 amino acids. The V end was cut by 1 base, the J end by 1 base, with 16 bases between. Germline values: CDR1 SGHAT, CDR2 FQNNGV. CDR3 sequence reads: CASSLAGGRDWNTEAFF. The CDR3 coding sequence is TGTGCCAGCAGCTTAGCCGGGGGGCGCGATTGGAACACTGAAGCTTTCTTT.

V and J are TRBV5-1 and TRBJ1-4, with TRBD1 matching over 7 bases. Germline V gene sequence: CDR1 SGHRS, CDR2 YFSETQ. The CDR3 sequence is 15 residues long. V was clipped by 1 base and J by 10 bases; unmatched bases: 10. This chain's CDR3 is CASSLPEGAGGKLFF. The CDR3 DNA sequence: TGCGCCAGCAGCTTGCCCGAGGGGGCGGGGGGAAAACTGTTTTTT.

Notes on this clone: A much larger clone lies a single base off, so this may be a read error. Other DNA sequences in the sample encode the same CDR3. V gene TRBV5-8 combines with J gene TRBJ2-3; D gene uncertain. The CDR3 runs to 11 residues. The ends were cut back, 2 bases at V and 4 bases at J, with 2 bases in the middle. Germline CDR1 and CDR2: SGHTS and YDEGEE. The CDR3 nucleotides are TGTGCCAGCAGCTTAGCAGATACGCAGTATTTT. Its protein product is CASSLADTQYF.

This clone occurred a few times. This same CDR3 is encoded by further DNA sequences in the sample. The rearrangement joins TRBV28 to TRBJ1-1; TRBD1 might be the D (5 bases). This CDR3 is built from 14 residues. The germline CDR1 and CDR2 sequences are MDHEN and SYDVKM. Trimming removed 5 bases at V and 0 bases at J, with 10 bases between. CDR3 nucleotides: TGTGCCAGCAGTCTCAGGGCTATGAACACTGAAGCTTTCTTT. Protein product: CASSLRAMNTEAFF.

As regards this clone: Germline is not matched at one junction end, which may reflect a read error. The CDR3 reads CASSPNRSDSF. The CDR3 bases are TGTGCCAGCAGTCCCAACCGATCCGACTCCTTT. The V gene is TRBV27, the J gene TRBJ1-6; no definite D call. The germline gives CDR1 MNHEY, CDR2 SMNVEV (reference sequence). The CDR3 consists of 11 residues.

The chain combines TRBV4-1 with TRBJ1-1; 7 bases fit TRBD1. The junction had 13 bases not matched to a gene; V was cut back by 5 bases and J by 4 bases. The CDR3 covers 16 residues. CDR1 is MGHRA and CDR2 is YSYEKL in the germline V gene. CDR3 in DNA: TGCGCCAGCAGCAGCCTGAGTTGGACAGGTTCCACTGAAGCTTTCTTT. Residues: CASSSLSWTGSTEAFF.

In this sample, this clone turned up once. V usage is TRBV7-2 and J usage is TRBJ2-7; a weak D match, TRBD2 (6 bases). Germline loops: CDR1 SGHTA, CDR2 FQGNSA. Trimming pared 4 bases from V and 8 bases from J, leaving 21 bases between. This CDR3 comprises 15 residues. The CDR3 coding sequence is TGTGCCAGCAGCTCTAGCGCGACACTCAGGGCCCAGCAGTACTTC. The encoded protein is CASSSSATLRAQQYF.

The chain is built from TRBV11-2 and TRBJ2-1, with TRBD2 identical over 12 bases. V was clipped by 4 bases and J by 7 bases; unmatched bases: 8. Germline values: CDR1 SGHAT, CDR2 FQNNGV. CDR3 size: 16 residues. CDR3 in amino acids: CASSSNLAGGQNEQFF. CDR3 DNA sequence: TGTGCCAGCAGCTCAAACCTAGCGGGAGGGCAGAATGAGCAGTTCTTC. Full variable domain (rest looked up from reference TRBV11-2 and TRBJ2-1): EAGVAQSPRYKIIEKRQSVAFWCNPISGHATLYWYQQILGQGPKLLIQFQNNGVVDDSQLPKDRFSAERLKGVDSTLKIQPAKLEDSAVYLCASSSNLAGGQNEQFFGPGTRLTVL.

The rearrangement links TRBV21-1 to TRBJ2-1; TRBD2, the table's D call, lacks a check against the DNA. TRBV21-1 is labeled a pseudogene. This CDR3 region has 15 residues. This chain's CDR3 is CASSRTESSYNEQFF. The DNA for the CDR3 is TGTGCCAGCAGCCGTACTGAGAGCTCCTACAATGAGCAGTTCTTC.

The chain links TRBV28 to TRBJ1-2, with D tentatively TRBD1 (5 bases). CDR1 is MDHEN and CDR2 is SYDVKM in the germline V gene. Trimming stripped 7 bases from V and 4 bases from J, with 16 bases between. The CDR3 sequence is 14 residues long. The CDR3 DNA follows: TGTGCCAGCACCCCTAGGGGTGTCGTCTATGGCTACACCTTC. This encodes CASTPRGVVYGYTF.

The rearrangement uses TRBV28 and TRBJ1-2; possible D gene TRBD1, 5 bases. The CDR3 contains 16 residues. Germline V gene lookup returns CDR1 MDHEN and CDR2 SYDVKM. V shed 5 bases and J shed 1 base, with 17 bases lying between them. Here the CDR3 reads CASSPSGTSSNYGYTF. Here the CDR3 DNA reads TGTGCCAGCAGTCCATCCGGGACTTCAAGTAACTATGGCTACACCTTC.

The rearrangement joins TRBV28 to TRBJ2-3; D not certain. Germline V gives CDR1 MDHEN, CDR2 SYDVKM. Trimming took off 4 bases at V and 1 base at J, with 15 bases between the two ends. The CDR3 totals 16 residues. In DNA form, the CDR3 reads TGTGCCAGCAGTTCCCGTGGCCGGATCGGCACAGATACGCAGTATTTT. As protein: CASSSRGRIGTDTQYF.

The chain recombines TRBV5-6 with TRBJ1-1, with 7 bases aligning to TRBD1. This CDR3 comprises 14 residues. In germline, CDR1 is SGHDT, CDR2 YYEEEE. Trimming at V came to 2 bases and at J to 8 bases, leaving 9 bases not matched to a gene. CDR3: CASSLFGQALEAFF. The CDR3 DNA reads TGTGCCAGCAGCTTATTTGGACAGGCATTAGAAGCTTTCTTT.

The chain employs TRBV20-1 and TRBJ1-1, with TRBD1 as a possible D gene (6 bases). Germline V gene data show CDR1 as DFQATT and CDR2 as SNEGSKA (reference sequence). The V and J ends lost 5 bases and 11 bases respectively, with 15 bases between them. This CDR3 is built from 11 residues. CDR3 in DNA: TGCAGTGCTCCGACCGGGGGGGGCGCTTTCTTT. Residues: CSAPTGGGAFF.

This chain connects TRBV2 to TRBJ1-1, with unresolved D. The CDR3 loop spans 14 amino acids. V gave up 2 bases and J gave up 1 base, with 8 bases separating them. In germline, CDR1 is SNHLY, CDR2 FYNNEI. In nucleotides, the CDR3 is TGTGCCAGCAGTGAAACCCCCCAGAACACTGAAGCTTTCTTT. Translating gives CASSETPQNTEAFF. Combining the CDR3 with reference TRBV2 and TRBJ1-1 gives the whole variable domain EPEVTQTPSHQVTQMGQEVILRCVPISNHLYFYWYRQILGQKVEFLVSFYNNEISEKSEIFDDQFSVERPDGSNFTLKIRSTKLEDSAMYFCASSETPQNTEAFFGQGTRLTVV.

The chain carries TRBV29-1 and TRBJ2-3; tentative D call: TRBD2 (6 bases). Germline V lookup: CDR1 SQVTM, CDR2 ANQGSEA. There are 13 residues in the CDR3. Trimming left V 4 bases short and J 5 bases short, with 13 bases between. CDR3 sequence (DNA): TGCAGCGTTGGGACGGGGGTAGGAGATACGCAGTATTTT. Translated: CSVGTGVGDTQYF.

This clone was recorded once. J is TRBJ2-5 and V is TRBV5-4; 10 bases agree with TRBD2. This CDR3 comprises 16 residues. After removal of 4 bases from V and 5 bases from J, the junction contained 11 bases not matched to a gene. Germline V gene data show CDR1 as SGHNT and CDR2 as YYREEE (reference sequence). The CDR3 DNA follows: TGTGCCAGCAGCCCTTCAACTAGCGGGAACGGGGAGACCCAGTACTTC. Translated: CASSPSTSGNGETQYF.

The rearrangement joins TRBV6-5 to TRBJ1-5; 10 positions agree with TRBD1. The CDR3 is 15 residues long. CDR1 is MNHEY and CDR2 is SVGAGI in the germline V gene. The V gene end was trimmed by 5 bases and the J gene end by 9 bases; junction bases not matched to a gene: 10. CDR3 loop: CASSPTDRGGWPQHF. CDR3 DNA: TGTGCCAGCAGTCCGACGGACAGGGGGGGGTGGCCCCAGCATTTT.

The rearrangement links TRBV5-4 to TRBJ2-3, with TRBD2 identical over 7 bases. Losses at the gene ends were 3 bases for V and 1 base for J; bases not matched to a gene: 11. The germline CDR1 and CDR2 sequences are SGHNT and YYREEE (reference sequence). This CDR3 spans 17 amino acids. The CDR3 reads CASSWTRLAEGTDTQYF. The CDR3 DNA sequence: TGTGCCAGCAGCTGGACCCGCCTAGCGGAGGGCACAGATACGCAGTATTTT.

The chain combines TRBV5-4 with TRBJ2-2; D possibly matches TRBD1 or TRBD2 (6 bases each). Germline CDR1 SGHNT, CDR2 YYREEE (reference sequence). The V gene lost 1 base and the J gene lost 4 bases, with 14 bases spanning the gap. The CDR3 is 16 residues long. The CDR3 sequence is CASSLPQGGSTGELFF. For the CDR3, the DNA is TGTGCCAGCAGCTTGCCCCAAGGGGGGAGCACCGGGGAGCTGTTTTTT.

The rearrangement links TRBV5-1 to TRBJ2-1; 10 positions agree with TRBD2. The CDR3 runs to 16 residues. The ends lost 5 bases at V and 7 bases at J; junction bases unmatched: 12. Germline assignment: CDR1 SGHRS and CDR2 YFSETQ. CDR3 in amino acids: CASSLTTSGQENEQFF. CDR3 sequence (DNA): TGCGCCAGCAGTTTGACGACTAGCGGGCAAGAAAATGAGCAGTTCTTC.